The sequence of this TCR beta chain was determined in a study of Ad26.COV2.S vaccination and SARS-CoV-2 variants. Study details: Of the COV1001 trial arms, the Ad26.COV2.S arm included the donor. General study findings and limits: Vaccinated individuals (as opposed to placebo recipients) had higher spike-specific TCR breadth. Researchers reported similar non-spike TCR breadth in vaccine and placebo recipients.

Treatment given: roughly 20 received Ad26.COV2.S at low or high dose, single or two shots; about 5 received placebo; per-sample allocation not given. Sampling was done on day 63 after the first vaccine or placebo injection. A Boston adult aged 18-55 years was the donor. The CDR3 extends over 12 amino acids. Trimming stripped 3 bases from V and 8 bases from J, with 10 bases between. Germline V gives CDR1 MDHEN, CDR2 SYDVKM. Assay used: immunoSEQ multiplex PCR; TCRdb lists only in-frame clones, some missing. The data show about 220,000 clones, with 85% to 90% seen just once and about 10% held by the top ten. Notes on this clone: What it binds is unknown.

Sample: peripheral blood, taken in a trial of Ad26.COV2.S vaccine versus placebo. The TCR was taken from a person between 18 and 65 years old who received the Ad26.COV2.S COVID-19 vaccine or a placebo. V gene TRBV28 combines with J gene TRBJ1-2; D is ambiguous. The DNA for the CDR3 is TGTGCCAGCAGTTTCGGAGCAAGAGGCTACACCTTC. Its protein product is CASSFGARGYTF.